What follows describes a single T cell receptor beta chain. No antigen is known for it. No base quality information exists; no much larger clone differs at one position. V is pared back by 5 bases and J by 0 bases, with 19 bases lying between the germline termini. CDR1 and CDR2, looked up from the germline V gene (reference sequence), are LNHDA and SQIVND. Reading from cysteine to phenylalanine, the CDR3 counts 17 amino acids. Just CDR3 DNA is preserved here, 51 bases in frame from base 1. This specimen belongs to a study of CD4 T cells in relation to SARS-CoV-2 and coronaviruses (dated by TCRdb to the early 2020s). Looking at the study overall: In the ViraFEST assay, PBMCs were cultured with antigen for 9 to 11 days, after which TCR beta CDR3s were sequenced to identify antigen-specific clonal expansions. Across all 12 patients in the convalescent cohort, the median age was about 42 years, with a range of roughly 20 to 80 years. Of the 12 convalescent patients, 8 were male and 4 were female, and two of the subjects were Hispanic. Patient-derived lymphoblastoid cell lines were used to map the HLA restriction of shared crossreactive spike epitopes. At the level of individual TCR clonotypes, the study evaluated whether memory CD4+ T cells crossreact between the spike proteins of SARS-CoV-2 and those of common cold coronaviruses. The Adaptive Biotechnologies TCR-sequencing kit was used to sequence samples from three pre-COVID donors and the naive versus memory experiments, whereas other data were Illumina-based. For other donors in the study, expansion assays were sequenced with a different, Illumina-based TCR-beta assay.

What the study reported, not specific to this receptor: Naive versus memory sequencing indicated that memory recall responses, rather than primary responses primed during culture, are detected by the assay. Since the crossreactivity analysis centred on spike protein, crossreactivity against other viral proteins was not assessed. The study was constrained by small numbers of patients and of tested TCRs. Crossreactive clones showed significantly weaker SARS-CoV-2-driven expansion than monoreactive clones, consistent with antigenic imprinting. Pre-pandemic and post-infection samples were not both contributed by any donor, so tracing of the source of pre-existing responses was limited. Roughly 70% of donors had memory CD4+ clonotypes that crossrecognized SARS-CoV-2 and at least one common cold coronavirus spike.

Naive and memory CD4+ T cells were separated from cryopreserved PBMCs through CD4 enrichment, which was followed by EasySep naive CD4+ T cell enrichment. Sorted naive or memory CD4+ T cells (about 9.6 x 10^4) were cultured 1:1 with T cell-depleted PBMCs and CEF peptides for around 9 days. In general, every peptide culture condition was set up in three replicate wells. Ficoll-Paque PLUS gradient centrifugation was used to isolate PBMCs from either whole blood or leukapheresis product. The PBMCs went either fresh into the expansion assay or into cryopreservation at -140 degrees C. The QIAamp Micro DNA Kit was used to extract genomic DNA from the CD4+ T cells. Survey-level immunoSEQ TCR-beta sequencing was performed on DNA from CEF-cultured naive and memory CD4+ T cells. For the original study's pipeline: Preprocessing removed nonproductive sequences and CDR3s not starting with C, not ending with F or W, or shorter than 7 amino acids. Antigen-specific clonotypes were called with the MANAFEST web app, based on expansion relative to reference and other culture wells. To be counted as positive, a clone had to show significant expansion compared with the reference culture, at an FDR below 0.05, in 2 of 3 replicate wells. For a clone to be considered positive, significant expansion relative to all other tandem wells and an odds ratio above 5 were also required. Cultured and uncultured naive and memory CD4+ repertoires were searched for previously identified spike- and CEF-reactive CDR3s. CDR3 homology was measured as pairwise Levenshtein distance, computed with the stringdist R package after trimming three terminal residues from each end. Drawn from immuneACCESS, this table holds only the in-frame rearrangements with V and J called that TCRdb kept. Clones are partly lost; checked studies trace under half to an unresolved V gene and leave the rest unexplained. V, J and clone size derive from that table, while D and trimming were established from the DNA sequence. Here the sample has about 40,000 clones; roughly 82% occur a single time. The ten top clones hold about a fifth of the sample.

This receptor was identified in an adult with COVID-19. The sequence is built from TRBV19 and TRBJ1-1; tentative D gene TRBD1, with 5 bases matching. Sequencing used memory CD4+ T cells from PBMCs, cultured in vitro. What the cell subset or site label conveys for this sample: memory (non-naive) CD4+ T cells. The DNA sequence is as follows: TGTGCCAGTAGTTTTAGGGGAGGGGCAGCAATGAACACTGAAGCTTTCTTT. Translated, this is CASSFRGGAAMNTEAFF.